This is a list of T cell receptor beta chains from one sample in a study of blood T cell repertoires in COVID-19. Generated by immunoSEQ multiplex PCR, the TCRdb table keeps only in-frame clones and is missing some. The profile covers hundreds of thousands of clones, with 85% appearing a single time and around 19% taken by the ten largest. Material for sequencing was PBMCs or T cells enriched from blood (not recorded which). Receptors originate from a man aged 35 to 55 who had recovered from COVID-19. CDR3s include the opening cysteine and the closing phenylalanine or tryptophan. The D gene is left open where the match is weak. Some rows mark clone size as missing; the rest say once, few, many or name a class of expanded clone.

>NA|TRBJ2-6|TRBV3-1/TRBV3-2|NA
TGTGCCAGCAGCCTTCGGAGCTCTGGGGCCAACGTCCTGACTTTC
CASSLRSSGANVLTF
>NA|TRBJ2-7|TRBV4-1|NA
TGCGCCAGCAGCCTGGAAGGACAGACCTACGAGCAGTACTTC
CASSLEGQTYEQYF
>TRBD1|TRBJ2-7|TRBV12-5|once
TGTGCTAGTGGTTTGTTCCGGACAGGTAATCACGAGCAGTACTTC
CASGLFRTGNHEQYF
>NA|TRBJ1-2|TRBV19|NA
TGTGCCAGTAGCCACGACAGCGCCAACGGTGGCTACACCTTC
CASSHDSANGGYTF
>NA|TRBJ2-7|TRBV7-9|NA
TGTGCCAGCAGCTTAGCGTTAACGGGGGTCCACGAGCAGTACTTC
CASSLALTGVHEQYF
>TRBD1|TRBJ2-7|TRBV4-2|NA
TGTGCCAGCAGCCAAGACCAGGGGGACTCCTACGAGCAGTACTTC
CASSQDQGDSYEQYF
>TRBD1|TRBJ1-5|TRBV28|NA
TGTGCCAGCAGACTGAGACAGGGGGCGAGGTCTAGCAATCAGCCCCAGCATTTT
CASRLRQGARSSNQPQHF
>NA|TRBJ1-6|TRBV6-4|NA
TGTGCCAGCAGTCCGGGATTCCTAAATTCACCCCTCCACTTT
CASSPGFLNSPLHF
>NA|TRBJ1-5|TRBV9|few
TGTGCCAGCAGCCCTGACAACCTTGGTAATCAGCCCCAGCATTTT
CASSPDNLGNQPQHF
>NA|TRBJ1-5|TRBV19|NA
TGTGCCAGTAGTATGGATCCCGCAGGGGAGGGGAGCAATCAGCCCCAGCATTTT
CASSMDPAGEGSNQPQHF
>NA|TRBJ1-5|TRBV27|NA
TGTGCCAGCAGTCCGTCACAGGGACCCAGCAATCAGCCCCAGCATTTT
CASSPSQGPSNQPQHF
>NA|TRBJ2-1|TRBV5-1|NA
TGCGCCAGCAGCTCGACCGTATTGACTAGTAGGACCTACAATGAGCAGTTCTTC
CASSSTVLTSRTYNEQFF
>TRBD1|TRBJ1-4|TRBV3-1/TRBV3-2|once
TGTGCCAGCAGCCTCCGGACAGGAGTTAATGAAAAACTGTTTTTT
CASSLRTGVNEKLFF
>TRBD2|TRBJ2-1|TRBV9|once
TGTGCCAGCAGCGTAACTCCTAGCGGGAGGAACAATGAGCAGTTCTTC
CASSVTPSGRNNEQFF
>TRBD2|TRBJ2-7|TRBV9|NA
TGTGCCAGCAGCGTGGTTAGCGGGAGAACGGCCTACGAGCAGTACTTC
CASSVVSGRTAYEQYF
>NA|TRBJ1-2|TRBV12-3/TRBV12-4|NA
TGTGCCAGCAGCCAGGGCTATGGCTACACCTTC
CASSQGYGYTF
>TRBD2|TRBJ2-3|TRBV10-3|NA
TGTGCCGCGAAAGGACTAGCGGGCACAGATACGCAGTATTTT
CAAKGLAGTDTQYF
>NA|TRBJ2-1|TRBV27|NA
TGTGCCAGCAGTCATACTCTGAGCTCCTACAATGAGCAGTTCTTC
CASSHTLSSYNEQFF
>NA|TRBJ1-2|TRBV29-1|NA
TGCAGCGTTGAAGATGGGGGGTACCGCGGCTACACCTTC
CSVEDGGYRGYTF
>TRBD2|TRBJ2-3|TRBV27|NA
TGTGCCAGCGAGGGGACTAGTCCAGATACGCAGTATTTT
CASEGTSPDTQYF
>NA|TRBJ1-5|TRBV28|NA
TGTGCCAGCAGCATGGAGGCATCAAATCAGCCCCAGCATTTT
CASSMEASNQPQHF